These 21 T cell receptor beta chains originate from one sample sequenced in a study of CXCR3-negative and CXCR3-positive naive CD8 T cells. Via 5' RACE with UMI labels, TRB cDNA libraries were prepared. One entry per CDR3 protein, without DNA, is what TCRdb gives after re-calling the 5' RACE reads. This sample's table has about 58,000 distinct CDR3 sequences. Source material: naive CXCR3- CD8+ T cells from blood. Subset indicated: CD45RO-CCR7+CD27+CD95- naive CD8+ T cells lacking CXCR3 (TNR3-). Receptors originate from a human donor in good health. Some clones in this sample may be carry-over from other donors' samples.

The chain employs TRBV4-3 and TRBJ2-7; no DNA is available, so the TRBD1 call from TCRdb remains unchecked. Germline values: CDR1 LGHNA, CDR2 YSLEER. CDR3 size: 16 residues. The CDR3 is CASSQDRGTASYEQYF.

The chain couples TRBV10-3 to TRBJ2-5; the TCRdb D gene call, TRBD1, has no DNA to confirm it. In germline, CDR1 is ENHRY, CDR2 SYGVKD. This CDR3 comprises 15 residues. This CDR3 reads CAISGGAGAKETQYF.

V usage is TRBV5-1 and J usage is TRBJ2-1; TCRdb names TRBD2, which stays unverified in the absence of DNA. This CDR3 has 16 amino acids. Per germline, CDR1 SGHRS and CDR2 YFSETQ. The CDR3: CASSLVGSGSIDEQFF.

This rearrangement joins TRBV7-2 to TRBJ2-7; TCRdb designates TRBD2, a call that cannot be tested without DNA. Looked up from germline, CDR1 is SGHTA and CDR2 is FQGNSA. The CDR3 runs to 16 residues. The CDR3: CASSHPSGPSSYEQYF.

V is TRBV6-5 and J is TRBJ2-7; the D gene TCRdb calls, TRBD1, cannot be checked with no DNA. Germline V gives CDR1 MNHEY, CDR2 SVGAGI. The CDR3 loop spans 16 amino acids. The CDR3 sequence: CASSYAGTSSYYEQYF.

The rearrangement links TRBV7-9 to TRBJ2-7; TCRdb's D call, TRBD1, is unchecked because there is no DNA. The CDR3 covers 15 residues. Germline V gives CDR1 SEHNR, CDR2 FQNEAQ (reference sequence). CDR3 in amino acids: CASSSDSTFSYEQYF.

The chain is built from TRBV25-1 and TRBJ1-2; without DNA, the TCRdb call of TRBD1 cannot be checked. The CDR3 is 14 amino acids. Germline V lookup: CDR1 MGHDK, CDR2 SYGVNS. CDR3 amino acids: CASSEFFGQFGYTF.

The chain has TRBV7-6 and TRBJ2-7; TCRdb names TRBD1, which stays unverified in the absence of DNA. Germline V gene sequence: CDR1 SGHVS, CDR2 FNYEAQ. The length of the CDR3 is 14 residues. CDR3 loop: CASSLRGQGYEQYF.

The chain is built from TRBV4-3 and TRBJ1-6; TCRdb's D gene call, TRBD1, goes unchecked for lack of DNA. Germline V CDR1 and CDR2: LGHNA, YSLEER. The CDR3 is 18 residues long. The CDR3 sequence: CASSQDDGQGLGNSPLHF.

CDR3 protein: CSAKDRFNTGELFF. The J gene is TRBJ2-2, the V gene TRBV29-1; TCRdb picks TRBD1, but there is no DNA to check that call. The CDR3 totals 14 residues. CDR1 and CDR2 (germline): SQVTM, ANQGSEA.

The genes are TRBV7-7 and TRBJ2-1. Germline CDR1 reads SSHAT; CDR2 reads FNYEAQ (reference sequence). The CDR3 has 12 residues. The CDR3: CASSLGFSEQFF.

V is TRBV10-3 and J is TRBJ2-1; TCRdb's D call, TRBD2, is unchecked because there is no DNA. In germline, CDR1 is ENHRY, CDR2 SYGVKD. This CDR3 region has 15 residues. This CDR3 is CAISDLAGPYNEQFF.

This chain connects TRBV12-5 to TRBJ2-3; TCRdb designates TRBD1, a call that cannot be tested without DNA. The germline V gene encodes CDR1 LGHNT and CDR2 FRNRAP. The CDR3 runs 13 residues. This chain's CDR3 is CASGPPTGSTQYF.

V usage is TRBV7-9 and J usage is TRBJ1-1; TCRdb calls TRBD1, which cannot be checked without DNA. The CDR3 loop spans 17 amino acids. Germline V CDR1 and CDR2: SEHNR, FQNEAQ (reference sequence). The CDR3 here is CASSSARGVIMNTEAFF.

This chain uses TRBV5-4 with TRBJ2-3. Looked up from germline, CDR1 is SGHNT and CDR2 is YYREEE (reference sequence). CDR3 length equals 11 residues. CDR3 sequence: CASSNTDTQYF.

The CDR3: CASSLPGLAGVTDTQYF. This chain connects TRBV28 to TRBJ2-3; TCRdb returns TRBD2, unconfirmable since there is no DNA. From germline, CDR1 is MDHEN and CDR2 SYDVKM. The CDR3 runs 17 residues.

The CDR3 here is CSARARGEAEAFF. V is TRBV20-1 and J is TRBJ1-1; the TRBD1 assignment by TCRdb is unverifiable without DNA. The CDR3 contains 13 residues. Germline V gene data show CDR1 as DFQATT and CDR2 as SNEGSKA (reference sequence).

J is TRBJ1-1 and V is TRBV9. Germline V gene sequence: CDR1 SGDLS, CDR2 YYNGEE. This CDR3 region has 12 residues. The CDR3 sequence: CASSVGTAEAFF. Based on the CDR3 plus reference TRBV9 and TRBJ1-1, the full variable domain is DSGVTQTPKHLITATGQRVTLRCSPRSGDLSVYWYQQSLDQGLQFLIQYYNGEERAKGNILERFSAQQFPDLHSELNLSSLELGDSALYFCASSVGTAEAFFGQGTRLTVV.

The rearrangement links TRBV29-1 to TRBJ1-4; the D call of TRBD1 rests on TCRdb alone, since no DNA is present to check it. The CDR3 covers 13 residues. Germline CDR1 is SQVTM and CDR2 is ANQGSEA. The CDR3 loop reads CSVGTGENEKLFF.

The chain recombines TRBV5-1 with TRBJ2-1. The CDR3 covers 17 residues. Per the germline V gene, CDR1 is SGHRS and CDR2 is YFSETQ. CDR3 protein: CASSLLVGSSSYNEQFF.

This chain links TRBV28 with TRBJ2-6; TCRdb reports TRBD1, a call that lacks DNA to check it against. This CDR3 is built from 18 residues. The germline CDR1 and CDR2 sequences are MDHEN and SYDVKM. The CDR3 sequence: CASSLSRDRDSGANVLTF.